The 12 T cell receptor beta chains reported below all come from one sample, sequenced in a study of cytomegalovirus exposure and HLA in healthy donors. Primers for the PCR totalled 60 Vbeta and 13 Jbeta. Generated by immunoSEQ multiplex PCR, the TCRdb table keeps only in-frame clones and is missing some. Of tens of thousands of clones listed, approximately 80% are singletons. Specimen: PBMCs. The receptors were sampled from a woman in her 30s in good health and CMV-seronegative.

The CDR3 protein is CASSLSRTYEQYF. CDR3 coding DNA: TGTGCCAGCAGCTTGTCCAGGACCTACGAGCAGTACTTC. This chain joins TRBV5-8 and TRBJ2-7; D is ambiguous. Trimming left V 1 base short and J 2 bases short, with 7 bases between. This CDR3 region has 13 residues. Germline V gives CDR1 SGHTS, CDR2 YDEGEE.

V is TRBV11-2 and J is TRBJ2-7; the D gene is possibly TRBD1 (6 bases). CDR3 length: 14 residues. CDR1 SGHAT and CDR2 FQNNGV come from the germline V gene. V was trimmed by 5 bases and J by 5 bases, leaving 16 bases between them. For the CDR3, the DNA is TGTGCCAGCAGCCCGACTACAGGGTGGGACGAGCAGTACTTC. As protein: CASSPTTGWDEQYF.

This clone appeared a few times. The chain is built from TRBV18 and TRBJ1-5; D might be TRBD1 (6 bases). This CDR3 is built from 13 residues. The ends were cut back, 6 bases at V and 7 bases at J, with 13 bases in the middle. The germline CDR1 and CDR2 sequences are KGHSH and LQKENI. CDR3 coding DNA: TGTGCCAGCTCGGGGGGGCTAGGCCAGCCCCAGCATTTT. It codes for CASSGGLGQPQHF.

This CDR3 is CASSQVLGGGGPNEQFF. DNA of the CDR3: TGTGCCAGCAGCCAAGTCCTCGGGGGAGGGGGACCCAATGAGCAGTTCTTC. V gene TRBV4-2 combines with J gene TRBJ2-1, with TRBD2 as a possible D gene (7 bases). This CDR3 is 17 amino acids long. The V end lost 1 base, the J end lost 6 bases, and 19 bases lay between the germline ends. Germline V lookup: CDR1 LGHNA, CDR2 YNFKEQ.

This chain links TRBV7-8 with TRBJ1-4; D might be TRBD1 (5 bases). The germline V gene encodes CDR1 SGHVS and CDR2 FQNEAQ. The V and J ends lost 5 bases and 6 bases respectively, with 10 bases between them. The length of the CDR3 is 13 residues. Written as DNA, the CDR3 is TGTGCCAGCAGCCGGGGCGGGGATGAAAAACTGTTTTTT. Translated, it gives CASSRGGDEKLFF. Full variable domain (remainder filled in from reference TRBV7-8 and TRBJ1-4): GAGVSQSPRYKVAKRGQDVALRCDPISGHVSLFWYQQALGQGPEFLTYFQNEAQLDKSGLPSDRFFAERPEGSVSTLKIQRTQQEDSAVYLCASSRGGDEKLFFGSGTQLSVL.

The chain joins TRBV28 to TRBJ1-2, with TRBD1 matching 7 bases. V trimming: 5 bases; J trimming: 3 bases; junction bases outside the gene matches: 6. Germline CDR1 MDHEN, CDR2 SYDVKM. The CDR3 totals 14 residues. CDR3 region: CASSPPGQYYGYTF. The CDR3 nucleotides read TGTGCCAGCAGTCCCCCGGGACAGTACTATGGCTACACCTTC.

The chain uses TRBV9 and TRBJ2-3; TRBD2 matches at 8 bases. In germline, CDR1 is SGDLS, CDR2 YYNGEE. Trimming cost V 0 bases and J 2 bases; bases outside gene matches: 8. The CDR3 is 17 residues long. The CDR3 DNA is TGTGCCAGCAGCGTAGTAGCCAGCGGGAGTTTCACAGATACGCAGTATTTT. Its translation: CASSVVASGSFTDTQYF.

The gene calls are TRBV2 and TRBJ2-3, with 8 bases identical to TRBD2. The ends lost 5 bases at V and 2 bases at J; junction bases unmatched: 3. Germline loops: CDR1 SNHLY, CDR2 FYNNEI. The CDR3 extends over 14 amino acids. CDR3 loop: CASSWREDTDTQYF. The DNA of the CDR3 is TGTGCCAGCAGTTGGCGGGAGGACACAGATACGCAGTATTTT.

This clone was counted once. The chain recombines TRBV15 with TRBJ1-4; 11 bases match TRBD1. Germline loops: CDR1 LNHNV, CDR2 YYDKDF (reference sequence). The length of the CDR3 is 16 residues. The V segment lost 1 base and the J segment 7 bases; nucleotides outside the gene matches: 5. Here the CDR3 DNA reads TGTGCCACCAGCAGAGCCTCCGGGACAGGGGGTGAAAAACTGTTTTTT. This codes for CATSRASGTGGEKLFF.

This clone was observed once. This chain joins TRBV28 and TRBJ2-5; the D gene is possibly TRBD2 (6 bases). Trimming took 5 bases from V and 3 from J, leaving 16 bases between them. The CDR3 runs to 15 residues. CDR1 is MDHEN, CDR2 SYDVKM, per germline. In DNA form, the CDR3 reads TGTGCCAGCAGTCCGGACCCCGGAGGGGAAGAGACCCAGTACTTC. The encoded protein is CASSPDPGGEETQYF.

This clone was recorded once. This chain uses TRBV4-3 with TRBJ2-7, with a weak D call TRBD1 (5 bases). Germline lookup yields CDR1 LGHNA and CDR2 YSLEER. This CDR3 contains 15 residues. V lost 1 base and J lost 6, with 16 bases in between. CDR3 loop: CASSQVSGPLVEQYF. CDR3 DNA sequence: TGCGCCAGCAGCCAAGTATCAGGGCCCCTCGTCGAGCAGTACTTC.

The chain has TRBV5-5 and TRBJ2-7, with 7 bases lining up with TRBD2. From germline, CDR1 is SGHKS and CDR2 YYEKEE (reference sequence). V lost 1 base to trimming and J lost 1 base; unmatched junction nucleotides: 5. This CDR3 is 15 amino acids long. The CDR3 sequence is CASSLSGGTSYEQYF. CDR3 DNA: TGTGCCAGCAGCTTGTCCGGGGGGACGTCCTACGAGCAGTACTTC.